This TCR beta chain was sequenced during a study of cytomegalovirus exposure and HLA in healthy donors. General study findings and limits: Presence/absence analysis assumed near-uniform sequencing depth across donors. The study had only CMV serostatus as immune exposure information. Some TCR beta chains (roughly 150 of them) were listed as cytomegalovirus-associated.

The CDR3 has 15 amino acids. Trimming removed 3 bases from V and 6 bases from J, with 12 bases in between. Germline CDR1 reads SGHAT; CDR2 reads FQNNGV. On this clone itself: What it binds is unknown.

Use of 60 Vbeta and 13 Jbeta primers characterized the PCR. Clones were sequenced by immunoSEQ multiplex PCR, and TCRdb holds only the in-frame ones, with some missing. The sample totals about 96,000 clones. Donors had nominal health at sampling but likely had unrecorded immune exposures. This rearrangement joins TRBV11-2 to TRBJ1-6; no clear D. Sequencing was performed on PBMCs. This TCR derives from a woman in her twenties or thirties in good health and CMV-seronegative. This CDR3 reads CASSLMSGSNSPLHF. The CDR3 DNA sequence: TGTGCCAGCAGCTTGATGTCTGGGAGTAATTCACCCCTCCACTTT.